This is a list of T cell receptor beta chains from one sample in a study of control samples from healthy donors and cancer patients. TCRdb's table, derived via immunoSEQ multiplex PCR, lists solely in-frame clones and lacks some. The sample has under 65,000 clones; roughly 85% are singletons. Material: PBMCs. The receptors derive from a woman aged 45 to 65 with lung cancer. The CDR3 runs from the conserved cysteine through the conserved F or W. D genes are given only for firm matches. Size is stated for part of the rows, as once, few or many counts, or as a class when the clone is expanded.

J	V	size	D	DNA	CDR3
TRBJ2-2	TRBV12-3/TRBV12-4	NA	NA	TGTGCCAGCAGTTGGATCACCGGGGAGCTGTTTTTT	CASSWITGELFF
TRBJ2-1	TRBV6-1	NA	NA	TGTGCCAGCAGTGATCTCAACCCACAGTTCTTC	CASSDLNPQFF
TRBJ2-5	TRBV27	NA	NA	TGTGCCAGCAGTTTGGTTGGGCCGGGGGAGACCCAGTACTTC	CASSLVGPGETQYF
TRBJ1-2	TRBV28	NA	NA	TGTGCCAGCAGTTTATACAGGGACGGCTACACCTTC	CASSLYRDGYTF
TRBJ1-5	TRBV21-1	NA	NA	TGTGCCAGCAGCAACTCCCTGCAGGGCGGTCAGCCCCAGCATTTT	CASSNSLQGGQPQHF
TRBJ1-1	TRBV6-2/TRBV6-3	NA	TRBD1	TGTGCCAGCAGCCTACAGGGGAATGAAGCTTTCTTT	CASSLQGNEAFF
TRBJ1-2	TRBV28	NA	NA	TGTGCCAGCAGTCCCACAACAGAATATGGCTACACCTTC	CASSPTTEYGYTF
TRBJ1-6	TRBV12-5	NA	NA	TGTGCTAGTGCTGAAGAGAATTCACCCCTCCACTTT	CASAEENSPLHF
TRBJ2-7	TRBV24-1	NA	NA	TGTGCCACCAGTGACACGGACGGTTCCTACGAGCAGTACTTC	CATSDTDGSYEQYF
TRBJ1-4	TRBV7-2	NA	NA	TGTGCCAGCAGCTATGGGGAAAAACTGTTTTTT	CASSYGEKLFF
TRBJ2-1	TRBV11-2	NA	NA	TGTGCCAGCAGCGGGCAGGGGCGGGATGAGCAGTTCTTC	CASSGQGRDEQFF
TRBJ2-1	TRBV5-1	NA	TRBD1	TGCGCCAGCAGCTCCGCGCCGGGACAGAAGCAGTTCTTC	CASSSAPGQKQFF
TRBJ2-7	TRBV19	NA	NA	TGTGCCAGTAGTATACAGGGGCCTTCCTACGAGCAGTACTTC	CASSIQGPSYEQYF
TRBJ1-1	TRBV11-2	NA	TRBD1	TGTGCCAGCAGCTTATCCAGGGACAGCTCTGAAGCTTTCTTT	CASSLSRDSSEAFF
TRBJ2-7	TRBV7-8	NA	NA	TGTGCCAGCAGATCAACCGACGGCTACGAGCAGTACTTC	CASRSTDGYEQYF
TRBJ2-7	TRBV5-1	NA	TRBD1	TGCGCCAGCAGCTTCAGGACAGGGGAATACGAGCAGTACTTC	CASSFRTGEYEQYF
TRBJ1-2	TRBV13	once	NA	TGTGCCAGCAGCTTACGGGGGAACTATGGCTACACCTTC	CASSLRGNYGYTF
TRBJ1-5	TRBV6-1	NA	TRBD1	TGTGCCAGCAGTGATGGTGGGACAGCGATTTATAGCAATCAGCCCCAGCATTTT	CASSDGGTAIYSNQPQHF
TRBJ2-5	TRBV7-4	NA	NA	TGTGCCAGCAGCTTAGCGGTCGCTAAGGGAGACCAGTACTTC	CASSLAVAKGDQYF
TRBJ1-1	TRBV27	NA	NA	TGTGCCAGTCGACAGAAAATGAACACTGAAGCTTTCTTT	CASRQKMNTEAFF
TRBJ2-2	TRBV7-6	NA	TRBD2	TGTGCCATCAAGCCGGGACTATCGAACACCGGGGAGCTGTTTTTT	CAIKPGLSNTGELFF
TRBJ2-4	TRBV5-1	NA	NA	TGCGCCAGCAGCCCGGCGGTGGAAGTTAACATTCAGTACTTC	CASSPAVEVNIQYF
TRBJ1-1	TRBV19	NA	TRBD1	TGTGCCAGCCGACCTACAGGGGACCCTGAAGCTTTCTTT	CASRPTGDPEAFF
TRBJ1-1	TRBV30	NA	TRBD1	TGTGCCCGGCAGGACAGGAGGTTGAACACTGAAGCTTTCTTT	CARQDRRLNTEAFF
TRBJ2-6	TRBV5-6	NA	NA	TGTGCCAGCAGCTTGGAAGGGACTGGGGCCAACGTCCTGACTTTC	CASSLEGTGANVLTF
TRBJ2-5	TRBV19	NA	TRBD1	TGTGCCAGCAGTAGGGGGCTGCAAGAGACCCAGTACTTC	CASSRGLQETQYF
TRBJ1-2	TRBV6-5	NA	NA	TGTGCCAGCAGTATGGGGTTCAGAGGCTACACCTTC	CASSMGFRGYTF